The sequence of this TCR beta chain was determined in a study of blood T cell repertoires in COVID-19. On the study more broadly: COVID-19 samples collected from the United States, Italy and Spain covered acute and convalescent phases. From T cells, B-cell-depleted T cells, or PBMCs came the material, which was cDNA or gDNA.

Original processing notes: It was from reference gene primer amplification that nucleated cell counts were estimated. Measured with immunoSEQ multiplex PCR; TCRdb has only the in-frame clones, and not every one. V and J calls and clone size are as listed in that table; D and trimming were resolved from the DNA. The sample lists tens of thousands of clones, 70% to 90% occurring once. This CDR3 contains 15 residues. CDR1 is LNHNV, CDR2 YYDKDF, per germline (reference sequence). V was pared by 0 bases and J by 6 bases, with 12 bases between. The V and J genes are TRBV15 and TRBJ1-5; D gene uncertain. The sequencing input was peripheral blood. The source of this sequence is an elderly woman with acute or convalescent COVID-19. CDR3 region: CATSRDVAGVQPQHF. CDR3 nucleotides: TGTGCCACCAGCAGAGATGTGGCCGGGGTTCAGCCCCAGCATTTT.